This T cell receptor (beta chain) emerged from a study of shared clonotypes between healthy human individuals. This clone was picked up a small number of times. Healthy adults negative for HIV, lacking recent acute infections or vaccinations, served as donors. The V and J ends lost 4 bases and 7 bases, in that order; junction bases with no gene match: 13. Germline lookup yields CDR1 SGHNT and CDR2 YENEEA. The CDR3 has 17 amino acids. The repertoire was sequenced with immunoSEQ multiplex PCR; TCRdb's copy has only in-frame clones and lacks some. The sample has roughly 300,000 clones, more than 60% seen once; the top ten hold roughly a tenth.

The specimen sequenced was memory CD4+ T cells sorted from blood. Subset indicated: CD45RA-negative fraction. This sequence joins TRBV11-3 and TRBJ1-4; TRBD1 agrees at 9 bases. The clonotype comes from a man aged 30 to 45 in good health. CDR3 DNA sequence: TGTGCCAGCAGCTCTAGAGGGGTGGGACAGGGTTTTGAAAAACTGTTTTTT. It specifies CASSSRGVGQGFEKLFF.